The rows below give T cell receptor beta chains drawn from one sample of a study of T cells after yellow fever vaccination. TCRdb re-analysed the 5' RACE reads in MiXCR, keeping a single row per CDR3 protein. The table includes about 580,000 distinct CDR3 sequences, about 17% detected once. This material consisted of PBMCs, taken 5 to 6 days after the first yellow fever vaccination. These receptors were obtained from a young man who received the YFV17D yellow fever vaccine. CDR3s include the opening cysteine and the closing phenylalanine or tryptophan. D genes are given only for firm matches. Size tells how often a clone was seen (once, few, many) or the class of an expanded clone, and some rows leave it out.

J gene | clone size | V gene | D gene | CDR3 DNA | CDR3 protein
TRBJ1-4 | few | TRBV4-1 | NA | TGCGCCAGCAGCCAAAGGACCACGACTAATGAAAAACTGTTTTTT | CASSQRTTTNEKLFF
TRBJ2-2 | NA | TRBV4-3 | NA | TGCGCCAGCAGCCAATTGCCGGTGAACACCGGGGAGCTGTTTTTT | CASSQLPVNTGELFF
TRBJ2-5 | NA | TRBV12-3/TRBV12-4 | NA | TGTGCCAGCAGTCCCCGAGAGGCAGGGCGCAGGGACCAGTACTTC | CASSPREAGRRDQYF
TRBJ2-1 | many | TRBV7-3 | NA | TGTGCCAGCAGCCTCACTCGGGGAAATGAGCAGTTCTTC | CASSLTRGNEQFF
TRBJ2-4 | few | TRBV5-5 | NA | TGTGCCAGCAGCTTGGGTGGGGCTCTAGCCAAAAACATTCAGTACTTC | CASSLGGALAKNIQYF
TRBJ2-5 | NA | TRBV9 | NA | TGTGCCAGCAGCGTGGGGGGGGCTACGGATCAAGAGACCCAGTACTTC | CASSVGGATDQETQYF
TRBJ2-2 | NA | TRBV18 | NA | TGTGCCAGCTCGAGGACGGAATTATCGAACACCGGGGAGCTGTTTTTT | CASSRTELSNTGELFF
TRBJ2-7 | few | TRBV7-2 | NA | TGTGCCAGCAGCTCAATAGGACGGGACTACGAGCAGTACTTC | CASSSIGRDYEQYF
TRBJ2-1 | many | TRBV29-1 | TRBD1 | TGCAGCGGTACAGGGGCCAGCTCCTACAATGAGCAGTTCTTC | CSGTGASSYNEQFF
TRBJ1-5 | NA | TRBV10-3 | NA | TGTGCCATCAGAAGCGGACAAACCAATCAGCCCCAGCATTTT | CAIRSGQTNQPQHF